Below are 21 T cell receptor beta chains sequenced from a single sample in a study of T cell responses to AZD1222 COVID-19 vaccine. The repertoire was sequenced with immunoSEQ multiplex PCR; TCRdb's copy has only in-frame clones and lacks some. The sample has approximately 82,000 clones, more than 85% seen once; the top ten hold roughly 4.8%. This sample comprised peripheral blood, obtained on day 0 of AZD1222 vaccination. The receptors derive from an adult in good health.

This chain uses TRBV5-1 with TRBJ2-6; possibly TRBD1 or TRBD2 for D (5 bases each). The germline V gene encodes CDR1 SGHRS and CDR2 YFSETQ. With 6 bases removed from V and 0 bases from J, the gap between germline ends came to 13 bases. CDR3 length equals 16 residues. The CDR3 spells CASNSHGGSGANVLTF. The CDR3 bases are TGCGCCAGCAACTCTCATGGGGGCTCTGGGGCCAACGTCCTGACTTTC.

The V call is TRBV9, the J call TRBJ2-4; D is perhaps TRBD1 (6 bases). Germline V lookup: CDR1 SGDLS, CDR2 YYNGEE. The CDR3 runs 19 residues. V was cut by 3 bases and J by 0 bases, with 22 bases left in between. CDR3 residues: CASSAETGQTKPAKNIQYF. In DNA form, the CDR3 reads TGTGCCAGCAGCGCCGAAACCGGACAGACGAAACCAGCCAAAAACATTCAGTACTTC. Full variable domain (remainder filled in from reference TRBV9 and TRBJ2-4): DSGVTQTPKHLITATGQRVTLRCSPRSGDLSVYWYQQSLDQGLQFLIQYYNGEERAKGNILERFSAQQFPDLHSELNLSSLELGDSALYFCASSAETGQTKPAKNIQYFGAGTRLSVL.

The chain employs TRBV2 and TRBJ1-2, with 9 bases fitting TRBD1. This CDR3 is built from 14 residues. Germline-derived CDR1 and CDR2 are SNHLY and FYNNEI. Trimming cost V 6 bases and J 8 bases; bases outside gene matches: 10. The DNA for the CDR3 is TGTGCCAGCAGGAAACAGGGACAGGGAGCCGGCTACACCTTC. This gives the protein CASRKQGQGAGYTF.

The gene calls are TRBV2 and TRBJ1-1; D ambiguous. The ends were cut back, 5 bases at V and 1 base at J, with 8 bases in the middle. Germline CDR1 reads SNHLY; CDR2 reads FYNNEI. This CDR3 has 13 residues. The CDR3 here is CASSSTRNTEAFF. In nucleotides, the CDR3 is TGTGCCAGCAGTTCCACTAGGAACACTGAAGCTTTCTTT.

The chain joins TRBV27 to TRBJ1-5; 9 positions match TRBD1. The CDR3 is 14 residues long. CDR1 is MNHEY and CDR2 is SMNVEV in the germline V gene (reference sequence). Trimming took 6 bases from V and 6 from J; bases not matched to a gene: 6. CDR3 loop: CASRATGGFQPQHF. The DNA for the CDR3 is TGTGCCAGCAGAGCTACAGGGGGCTTTCAGCCCCAGCATTTT.

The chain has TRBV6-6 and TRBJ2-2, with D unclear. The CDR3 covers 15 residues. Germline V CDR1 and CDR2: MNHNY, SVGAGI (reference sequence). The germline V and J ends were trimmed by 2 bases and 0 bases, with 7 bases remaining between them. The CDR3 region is CASSYIDANTGELFF. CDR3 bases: TGTGCCAGCAGTTACATCGACGCGAACACCGGGGAGCTGTTTTTT.

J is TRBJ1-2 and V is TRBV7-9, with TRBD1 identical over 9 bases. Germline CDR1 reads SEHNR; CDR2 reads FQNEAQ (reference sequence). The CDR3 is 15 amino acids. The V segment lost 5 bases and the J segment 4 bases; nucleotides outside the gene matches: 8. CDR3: CASSPWDRASYGYTF. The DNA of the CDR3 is TGTGCCAGCAGCCCATGGGACAGGGCGTCCTATGGCTACACCTTC.

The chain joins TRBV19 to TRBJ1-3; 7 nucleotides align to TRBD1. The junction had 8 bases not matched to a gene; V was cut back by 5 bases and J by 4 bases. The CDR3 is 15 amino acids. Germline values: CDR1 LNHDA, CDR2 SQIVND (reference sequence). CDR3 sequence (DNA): TGTGCCAGTAGTCCGACGACAGGGAGAGGAAACACCATATATTTT. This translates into CASSPTTGRGNTIYF.

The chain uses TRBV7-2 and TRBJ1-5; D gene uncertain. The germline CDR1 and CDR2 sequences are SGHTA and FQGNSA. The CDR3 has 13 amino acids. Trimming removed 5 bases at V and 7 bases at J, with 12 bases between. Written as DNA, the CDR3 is TGTGCCAGCAGCACCCTACACGGCCAGCCCCAGCATTTT. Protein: CASSTLHGQPQHF.

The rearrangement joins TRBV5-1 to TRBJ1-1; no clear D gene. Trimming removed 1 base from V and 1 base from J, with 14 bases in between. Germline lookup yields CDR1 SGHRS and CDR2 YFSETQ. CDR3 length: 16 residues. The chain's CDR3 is CASSLRQAQANTEAFF. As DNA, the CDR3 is TGCGCCAGCAGCTTGAGGCAGGCTCAAGCGAACACTGAAGCTTTCTTT.

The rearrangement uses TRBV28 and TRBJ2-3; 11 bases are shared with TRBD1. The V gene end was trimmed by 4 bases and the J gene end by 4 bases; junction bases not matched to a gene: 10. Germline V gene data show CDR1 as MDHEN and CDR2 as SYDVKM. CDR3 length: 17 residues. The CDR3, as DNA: TGTGCCAGCAGTTCCCACGGTGGGGACAGGGGGTCAGATACGCAGTATTTT. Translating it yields CASSSHGGDRGSDTQYF.

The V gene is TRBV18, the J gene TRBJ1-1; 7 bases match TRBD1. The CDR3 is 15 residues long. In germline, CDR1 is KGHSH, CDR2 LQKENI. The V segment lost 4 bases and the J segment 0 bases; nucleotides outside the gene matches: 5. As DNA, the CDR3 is TGTGCCAGCTCACGTGACAGGGACATGAACACTGAAGCTTTCTTT. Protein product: CASSRDRDMNTEAFF.

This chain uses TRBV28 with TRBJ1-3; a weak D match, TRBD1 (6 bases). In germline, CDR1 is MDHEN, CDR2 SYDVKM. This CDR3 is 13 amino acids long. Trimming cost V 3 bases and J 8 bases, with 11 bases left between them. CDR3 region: CASSFGGRDTIYF. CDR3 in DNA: TGTGCCAGCAGTTTTGGGGGCAGGGACACCATATATTTT.

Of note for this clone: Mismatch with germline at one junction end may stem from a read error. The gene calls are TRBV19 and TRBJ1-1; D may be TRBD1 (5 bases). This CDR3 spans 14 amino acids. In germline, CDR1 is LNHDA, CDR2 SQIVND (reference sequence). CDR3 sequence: CAGSIRGMNTEAFF. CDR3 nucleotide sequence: TGTGCCGGTAGTATACGGGGGATGAACACTGAAGCTTTCTTT.

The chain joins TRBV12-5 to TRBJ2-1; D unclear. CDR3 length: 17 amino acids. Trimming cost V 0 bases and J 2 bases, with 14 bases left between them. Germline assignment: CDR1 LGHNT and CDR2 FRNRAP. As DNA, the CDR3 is TGTGCTAGTGGTTTGGTTCTGACCTTCGACACCTACAATGAGCAGTTCTTC. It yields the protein CASGLVLTFDTYNEQFF. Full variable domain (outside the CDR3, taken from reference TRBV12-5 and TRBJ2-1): DARVTQTPRHKVTEMGQEVTMRCQPILGHNTVFWYRQTMMQGLELLAYFRNRAPLDDSGMPKDRFSAEMPDATLATLKIQPSEPRDSAVYFCASGLVLTFDTYNEQFFGPGTRLTVL.

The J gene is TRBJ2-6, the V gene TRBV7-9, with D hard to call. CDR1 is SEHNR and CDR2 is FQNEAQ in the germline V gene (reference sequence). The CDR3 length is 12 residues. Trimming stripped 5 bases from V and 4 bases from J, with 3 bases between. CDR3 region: CASSLGANVLTF. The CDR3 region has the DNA TGTGCCAGCAGCCTAGGGGCCAACGTCCTGACTTTC.

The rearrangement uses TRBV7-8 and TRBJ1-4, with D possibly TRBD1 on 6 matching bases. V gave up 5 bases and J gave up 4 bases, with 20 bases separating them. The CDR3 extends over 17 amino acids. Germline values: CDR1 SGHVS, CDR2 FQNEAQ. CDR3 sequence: CASSPWGAGAINEKLFF. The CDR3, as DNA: TGTGCCAGCAGCCCCTGGGGGGCGGGAGCCATTAATGAAAAACTGTTTTTT.

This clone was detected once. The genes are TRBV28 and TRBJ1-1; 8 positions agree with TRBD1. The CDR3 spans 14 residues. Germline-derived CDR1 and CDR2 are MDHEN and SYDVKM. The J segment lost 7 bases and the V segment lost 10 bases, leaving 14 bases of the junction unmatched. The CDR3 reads CATLLTGALGEAFF. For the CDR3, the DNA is TGTGCCACGCTCCTGACAGGGGCCTTGGGTGAAGCTTTCTTT.

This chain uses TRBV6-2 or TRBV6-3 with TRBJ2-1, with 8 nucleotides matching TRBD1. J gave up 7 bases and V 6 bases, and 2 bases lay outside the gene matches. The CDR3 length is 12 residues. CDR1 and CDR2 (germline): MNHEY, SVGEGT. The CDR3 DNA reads TGTGCCAGCAGCGACAGGGGAAATGAGCAGTTCTTC. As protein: CASSDRGNEQFF.

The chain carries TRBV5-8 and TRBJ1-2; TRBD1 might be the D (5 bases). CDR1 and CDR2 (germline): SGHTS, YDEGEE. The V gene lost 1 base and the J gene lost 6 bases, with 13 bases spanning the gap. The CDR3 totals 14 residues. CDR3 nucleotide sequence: TGTGCCAGCAGCTTGTTAGGGACGGAGAATGGCTACACCTTC. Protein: CASSLLGTENGYTF.

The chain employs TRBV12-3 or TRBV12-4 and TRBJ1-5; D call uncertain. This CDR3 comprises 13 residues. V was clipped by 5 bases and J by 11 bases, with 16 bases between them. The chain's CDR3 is CASSQPSSPAQHF. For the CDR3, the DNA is TGTGCCAGCAGTCAACCTTCGTCCCCGGCCCAGCATTTT.